These T cell receptor beta chains were read from a single sample in a study of long-term antiretroviral therapy in people with HIV. Profiled with immunoSEQ multiplex PCR; TCRdb holds only in-frame clones, not every one. The data hold under 20,000 clones, with approximately 80% observed a single time. The source material was unsorted PBMCs, sampled 0.5 years before starting antiretroviral therapy. The receptors originated from a man aged 18 to 35 with HIV. Both conserved end residues are part of each CDR3. A D gene is named only where the DNA matches it firmly. The size of a clone is reported for some rows only, either as once, few or many, or as a class for expanded clones.

abundance	v_gene	j_gene	d_gene	CDR3nt	CDR3aa
.	TRBV18	TRBJ2-3	TRBD2	TGTGCCAGCTCAAAGACTAGCGGGAGCACAGATACGCAGTATTTT	CASSKTSGSTDTQYF
.	TRBV28	TRBJ2-1	.	TGTGCCAGCAGGCAGGAGCTCTCCTACAATGAGCAGTTCTTC	CASRQELSYNEQFF
once	TRBV2	TRBJ1-2	TRBD1	TGTGCCAGCAAAGAGGGACAGGTCGATGGCTACACCTTC	CASKEGQVDGYTF
few	TRBV5-5	TRBJ1-6	.	TGTGCCAGCAGCGTCACGGACAATTCACCCCTCCACTTT	CASSVTDNSPLHF
.	TRBV7-2	TRBJ2-7	.	TGTGCCAGCAGCTTAACAGGGAGTACCTACGAGCAGTACTTC	CASSLTGSTYEQYF
.	TRBV27	TRBJ1-4	.	TGTGCCAGCAGTTTGGGGCGGTGGGAAAAACTGTTTTTT	CASSLGRWEKLFF
.	TRBV9	TRBJ2-5	.	TGTGCCAGCAGCCCCCGGAGGGGGGGGCGAGAGACCCAGTACTTC	CASSPRRGGRETQYF
.	TRBV5-4	TRBJ2-3	.	TGTGCCAGCAGCTCGAAGTCGGCAGATACGCAGTATTTT	CASSSKSADTQYF
.	TRBV5-8	TRBJ1-1	TRBD1	TGTGCCAGCAGCCCCCGGGACAGGGGGTTTGGCGTGAACACTGAAGCTTTCTTT	CASSPRDRGFGVNTEAFF
few	TRBV6-6	TRBJ2-7	TRBD1	TGTGCCAGCGGGCAACAGGGGGCAGGGGAGCAGTACTTC	CASGQQGAGEQYF
.	TRBV7-2	TRBJ2-7	.	TGTGCCAGCAGCTCCCCGTCCGTCTCTCCCGAGCAGTACTTC	CASSSPSVSPEQYF
.	TRBV13	TRBJ1-4	TRBD1	TGTGCCAGCAGCTTTACAGGGGGGAGGAATGAAAAACTGTTTTTT	CASSFTGGRNEKLFF
.	TRBV9	TRBJ1-1	TRBD1	TGTGCCAGCAGCGACGGGACAGGGCCGTTGGGCACTGAAGCTTTCTTT	CASSDGTGPLGTEAFF
once	TRBV28	TRBJ1-5	TRBD1	TGTGCCAGCAGTCACAGGGGTTGGGGTCAGCCCCAGCATTTT	CASSHRGWGQPQHF
once	TRBV7-8	TRBJ2-7	TRBD1	TGTGCCAGCAGCTTAAGGGGGACAGGGGCAGGGGAGCAGTACTTC	CASSLRGTGAGEQYF
.	TRBV7-8	TRBJ2-1	.	TGTGCCAGCAGCTCCCAAACCTACAATGAGCAGTTCTTC	CASSSQTYNEQFF
few	TRBV27	TRBJ1-1	TRBD1	TGTGCCAGCAGGTATAACAGGGGCGGCGGGACTGAAGCTTTCTTT	CASRYNRGGGTEAFF
.	TRBV27	TRBJ2-1	.	TGTGCCAGCAGTTTTGAGGGCCGTAATGAGCAGTTCTTC	CASSFEGRNEQFF
.	TRBV27	TRBJ2-7	.	TGTGCCAGCAGTTGGACACCCTCCTACGAGCAGTACTTC	CASSWTPSYEQYF
.	TRBV6-1	TRBJ1-5	.	TGTGCCAGCAGTGAATTGGGGGCTGGTCAGCCCCAGCATTTT	CASSELGAGQPQHF
few	TRBV5-5	TRBJ1-2	.	TGTGCCAGCAGCTCCGGGGGATATGGCTACACCTTC	CASSSGGYGYTF
once	TRBV6-5	TRBJ1-1	TRBD1	TGTGCCAGCAGTTCTGGGACAGGGTGGATGAACACTGAAGCTTTCTTT	CASSSGTGWMNTEAFF
few	TRBV6-5	TRBJ2-3	.	TGTGCCAGCAGTTACACGGCAACGGGAGATACGCAGTATTTT	CASSYTATGDTQYF
.	TRBV5-5	TRBJ2-7	.	TGTGCCAGCAGCTTGGTTGGCGAGCAGTACTTC	CASSLVGEQYF
.	TRBV27	TRBJ1-1	.	TGTGCCAGCAGCTGGGGGGGGGACGGCACTGAAGCTTTCTTT	CASSWGGDGTEAFF
.	TRBV11-3	TRBJ2-2	.	TGTGCCAGCAGCTTAATGGCCACGAGGAACACCGGGGAGCTGTTTTTT	CASSLMATRNTGELFF
.	TRBV11-2	TRBJ2-2	.	TGTGCCAGCAGCCTGGAGACTAACACCGGGGAGCTGTTTTTT	CASSLETNTGELFF
.	TRBV19	TRBJ1-1	TRBD1	TGTGCCAGTAGTCCACAGGGGTGGGGTACTGAAGCTTTCTTT	CASSPQGWGTEAFF
.	TRBV25-1	TRBJ2-1	.	TGTGCCAGCAGGATCGGGGCTAATGAGCAGTTCTTC	CASRIGANEQFF
.	TRBV25-1	TRBJ2-5	TRBD1	TGTGCCAGCAGTGAAGGGGACAGGGGGTATTCGGGGACCCAGTACTTC	CASSEGDRGYSGTQYF
.	TRBV21-1	TRBJ2-1	.	TGTGCCAGCAGACCGGGACTAGCGGGAGACCTCAGAGCCTACAATGAGCAGTTCTTC	CASRPGLAGDLRAYNEQFF
medium-sized	TRBV27	TRBJ1-4	.	TGTGCCAGCAGTTTATCGGCAGGGAACTACGAAAAACTGTTTTTT	CASSLSAGNYEKLFF
.	TRBV5-4	TRBJ1-4	.	TGTGCCAGCAGCTTGGGGCAGGAAAGCGAAAAACTGTTTTTT	CASSLGQESEKLFF
.	TRBV4-2	TRBJ1-2	TRBD1	TGTGCCAGCAGCCAAGACACAGGGGAAGGAACTAACTATGGCTACACCTTC	CASSQDTGEGTNYGYTF
once	TRBV5-6	TRBJ2-1	.	TGTGCCAGCAGCTCATACGGGGCCTACAATGAGCAGTTCTTC	CASSSYGAYNEQFF
large	TRBV7-9	TRBJ2-1	.	TGTGCCAGCAGCTTACGAGGTGGGGTGGGAGTCAGTAGTGAGCAGTTCTTC	CASSLRGGVGVSSEQFF
few	TRBV5-1	TRBJ1-1	.	TGCGCCAGCAGCAGGCCCGGTATGAACACTGAAGCTTTCTTT	CASSRPGMNTEAFF
.	TRBV5-1	TRBJ1-3	.	TGCGCCAGCAGCTTGGCAAGCTCTGGAAACACCATATATTTT	CASSLASSGNTIYF
.	TRBV6-5	TRBJ2-7	.	TGTGCCAGCAGTTACTCGGTTTATGCACGTGTCTACGAGCAGTACTTC	CASSYSVYARVYEQYF
.	TRBV27	TRBJ2-1	TRBD2	TGTGCCAGCAGTTTAGGGACTAGCGGTTTCAATGAGCAGTTCTTC	CASSLGTSGFNEQFF
few	TRBV7-5	TRBJ2-2	.	TGTGCCAGAAGCTACGACAGGGCCGGCGGGGAGCTGTTTTTT	CARSYDRAGGELFF
.	TRBV27	TRBJ2-7	.	TGTGCCAGCAGTTCGGCCCCCGACGGCTCCTACGAGCAGTACTTC	CASSSAPDGSYEQYF
.	TRBV7-9	TRBJ2-7	TRBD1	TGTGCCAGCAGCTTAGGGGACAGGTTCAACGAGCAGTACTTC	CASSLGDRFNEQYF
.	TRBV7-9	TRBJ1-2	TRBD1	TGTGCCAGCAGCTTGGGACAGGGTTATGGCTACACCTTC	CASSLGQGYGYTF
.	TRBV18	TRBJ1-5	.	TGTGCCAGCTCACCCTTTAGACGGGCGACGAGCAATCAGCCCCAGCATTTT	CASSPFRRATSNQPQHF
once	TRBV19	TRBJ1-2	.	TGTGCCAGTTCAGGGTATGGCTACACCTTC	CASSGYGYTF
.	TRBV2	TRBJ1-1	.	TGTGCCAGCAGTGACCCTTTAGGCGGGCGACCGAACACTGAAGCTTTCTTT	CASSDPLGGRPNTEAFF
.	TRBV2	TRBJ2-7	.	TGTGCCAGCAATCCCATGCAGGGACGGGCTTACGAGCAGTACTTC	CASNPMQGRAYEQYF